The rows below give T cell receptor beta chains drawn from one sample of a study of cytomegalovirus exposure and HLA in healthy donors. Clones were read by immunoSEQ multiplex PCR, and TCRdb kept only the in-frame ones, dropping some. The sample data list around 53,000 clones. The sequencing sample was made of PBMCs. Every receptor here comes from a woman in her 30s in good health and CMV-seropositive. Both conserved end residues are part of each CDR3. D genes are given only for firm matches. Clone size is stated in some rows and not others, as once, few, many or a class when expanded.

-,TRBJ1-2,TRBV4-1,-,TGCGCCAGCAGTTCCAATACAGGAGTCTATGGCTACACCTTC,CASSSNTGVYGYTF
-,TRBJ1-6,TRBV18,TRBD1,TGTGCCAGCTCACCCGTCCGACAGGGGAGCGTCTCCTATAATTCACCCCTCCACTTT,CASSPVRQGSVSYNSPLHF
-,TRBJ2-7,TRBV27,-,TGTGCCAGCAGTTTAGGAGGGCACGAGCAGTACTTC,CASSLGGHEQYF
-,TRBJ1-2,TRBV5-6,-,TGTGCCAGCAGCTTGGCAGGGCCCTATGGCTACACCTTC,CASSLAGPYGYTF
-,TRBJ2-7,TRBV4-1,-,TGCGCCAGCAGCCAAATGGGTCCTCCGGGAGCAACCTACGAGCAGTACTTC,CASSQMGPPGATYEQYF
-,TRBJ2-1,TRBV30,-,TGTGCCTGGAGCACCACCCGGGGGAGCTCCTACAATGAGCAGTTCTTC,CAWSTTRGSSYNEQFF
-,TRBJ2-2,TRBV29-1,-,TGCAGCGTTGGGCAGGGGACTAGGGAGCTGTTTTTT,CSVGQGTRELFF
-,TRBJ2-7,TRBV27,TRBD2,TGTGCCAGCAGTCCCAGCGGGGGGGTAAGGGAGCAGTACTTC,CASSPSGGVREQYF
-,TRBJ2-1,TRBV15,TRBD2,TGTGCCACCAGGGCGGGAGGATCTGATGAGCAGTTCTTC,CATRAGGSDEQFF
-,TRBJ2-2,TRBV18,TRBD1,TGTGCCAGCTCACCGGGACAGGGGAACACCGGGGAGCTGTTTTTT,CASSPGQGNTGELFF
-,TRBJ2-4,TRBV18,TRBD2,TGTGCCAGCTCACCACCGAGCGGGGGGGCCAAAAACATTCAGTACTTC,CASSPPSGGAKNIQYF
-,TRBJ2-3,TRBV7-3,-,TGTGCCAGCAGCTTAGGGGCCGGAGGGGCCACAGATACGCAGTATTTT,CASSLGAGGATDTQYF
-,TRBJ1-2,TRBV28,-,TGTGCCAGCAGTTTCAACCCCCGGGATATTCATGGCTACACCTTC,CASSFNPRDIHGYTF
-,TRBJ2-7,TRBV11-3,TRBD2,TGTGCCAGCAGAGAAAGGACAGGGCAAGCGGGAGGGCTCCACGAGCAGTACTTC,CASRERTGQAGGLHEQYF
-,TRBJ1-2,TRBV2,-,TGTGCCAGCAGGCAGGACACCTTC,CASRQDTF
-,TRBJ2-1,TRBV29-1,-,TGCAGCGTGGAACCAGACACCCGTAACTCCTACAATGAGCAGTTCTTC,CSVEPDTRNSYNEQFF
-,TRBJ2-5,TRBV2,-,TGTGCCAGCTCTCCACGGGAGACCCAGTACTTC,CASSPRETQYF
-,TRBJ2-2,TRBV6-5,TRBD1,TGTGCCACAGACAGGGGCTCGAACACCGGGGAGCTGTTTTTT,CATDRGSNTGELFF
-,TRBJ2-5,TRBV29-1,-,TGCAGCGTTGAAATAATGGGGGACAAGACCCAGTACTTC,CSVEIMGDKTQYF
-,TRBJ2-7,TRBV15,TRBD1,TGTGCCACCAGCGGGACAGGGAACTTCTACGAGCAGTACTTC,CATSGTGNFYEQYF
-,TRBJ2-5,TRBV2,-,TGTGCCAGCAGACCTCGCGTGACTCAAGAGACCCAGTACTTC,CASRPRVTQETQYF
-,TRBJ1-4,TRBV14,-,TGTGCCAGCAGCCAAGAGTTTGTCCTGAATGAAAAACTGTTTTTT,CASSQEFVLNEKLFF
-,TRBJ1-5,TRBV28,-,TGTGCCAGCGCGACAGTAAATCAGCCCCAGCATTTT,CASATVNQPQHF
-,TRBJ2-7,TRBV30,TRBD2,TGTGCCTGGAGTTCACTAGCGGAGCACGAGCAGTACTTC,CAWSSLAEHEQYF
-,TRBJ2-7,TRBV9,-,TGTGCCAGCAGCGCCGACTGGCTGACCGAGCAGTACTTC,CASSADWLTEQYF
-,TRBJ2-1,TRBV6-1,TRBD2,TGTGCCAGCAGTGAATCGGAACTAGCGGTATACAATGAGCAGTTCTTC,CASSESELAVYNEQFF
-,TRBJ2-7,TRBV2,TRBD1,TGTGCCAGCAGGCCTACCGGGACAGGGGGCCACGAGCAGTACTTC,CASRPTGTGGHEQYF
-,TRBJ2-1,TRBV6-1,-,TGTGCCAGCAGTGAAGCTTGGCGAGGGTTCGATGAGCAGTTCTTC,CASSEAWRGFDEQFF
-,TRBJ2-5,TRBV27,TRBD1,TGTGCCAGCAGTTTATCGGCAGGGGGCCCGGGGACCCAGTACTTC,CASSLSAGGPGTQYF
-,TRBJ2-5,TRBV7-9,-,TGTGCCAGCAGCCCCTCTGGGGGGCGGGGGTCAGGGACCCAGTACTTC,CASSPSGGRGSGTQYF
-,TRBJ2-7,TRBV30,-,TGTGCCTGGAGCGAAAGGGGCGAGCAGTACTTC,CAWSERGEQYF
-,TRBJ1-2,TRBV2,-,TGTGCCAGCACCGAATCGAGGACAGATGGCTACACCTTC,CASTESRTDGYTF
-,TRBJ2-5,TRBV11-2,-,TGTGCCAGCAGCCCTAACAGGGAGACCCAGTACTTC,CASSPNRETQYF
-,TRBJ1-2,TRBV5-1,-,TGCGCCAGCAGCTTGGCTACAGCTACCGGCTATGGCTACACCTTC,CASSLATATGYGYTF
-,TRBJ1-4,TRBV23-1,-,TGCGCCAGCAGTCAATCGGGGTGGAGGCCTAATGAAAAACTGTTTTTT,CASSQSGWRPNEKLFF
-,TRBJ2-6,TRBV9,-,TGTGCCAGCAGCCCCCACAGGGCTGGGGCCAACGTCCTGACTTTC,CASSPHRAGANVLTF
-,TRBJ2-3,TRBV13,-,TGTGCCAGAAGCTTAACCCGGGAAAAGTATTTT,CARSLTREKYF
medium-sized,TRBJ2-3,TRBV5-1,TRBD1,TGCGCCAGCAATCCGGCTCGTGGGACAGATGCAGATACGCAGTATTTT,CASNPARGTDADTQYF
-,TRBJ2-7,TRBV7-9,-,TGTGCCAGCAGCTTTGACCGAGGCGAGCAGTACTTC,CASSFDRGEQYF
-,TRBJ2-4,TRBV30,TRBD2,TGTGCCTGGAGTGAAGCGGGAACCAAAAACATTCAGTACTTC,CAWSEAGTKNIQYF
-,TRBJ1-3,TRBV2,-,TGTGCCAGCAGTGAAGCGCTTAACAGACAGTTACCCTCTGGAAACACCATATATTTT,CASSEALNRQLPSGNTIYF
-,TRBJ1-5,TRBV27,TRBD1,TGTGCCAGCAGCACGGGACAGGGGGCTTTTCAGCCCCAGCATTTT,CASSTGQGAFQPQHF
-,TRBJ1-2,TRBV5-1,-,TGCGCCAGCAGCAAAACAGGGCCGGGGTATGGCTACACCTTC,CASSKTGPGYGYTF
-,TRBJ2-7,TRBV30,-,TGTGCCTGGAGTGTACTCGACGGACTTACCTACGAGCAGTACTTC,CAWSVLDGLTYEQYF
-,TRBJ1-2,TRBV7-9,TRBD1,TGTGCCAGCAGCGCCAGGGACAGGGTCTATGGCTACACCTTC,CASSARDRVYGYTF
-,TRBJ1-3,TRBV6-5,-,TGTGCCAGCAGTTACTCCCACTCTGGAAACACCATATATTTT,CASSYSHSGNTIYF
-,TRBJ2-1,TRBV7-9,-,TGTGCCAGCAGGAGAACCGGCAATGAGCAGTTCTTC,CASRRTGNEQFF
-,TRBJ1-5,TRBV7-2,TRBD1,TGTGCCAGCAGCCCTTCGGACAGGGGAAATGGTCTACAGCCCCAGCATTTT,CASSPSDRGNGLQPQHF
-,TRBJ1-5,TRBV19,-,TGTGCCAGTAGTAACGGACTGTGGCCCCAGCATTTT,CASSNGLWPQHF